The rows below give T cell receptor beta chains drawn from one sample of a study of T-cell memory formation after mild COVID-19. Via MiXCR, TCRdb re-called the 5' RACE reads, giving one row per CDR3 protein. Of approximately 560,000 distinct CDR3 sequences listed, around a sixth are singletons. The sequencing input was PBMCs or a T cell subset sorted from them (not recorded which). These receptors came from an adult woman who had mild COVID-19 (a few samples of this study predate the infection). Cell type and time point are not known. Each CDR3 is given without its conserved first and last residue. The order of the fields is J gene, D gene, V gene, CDR3 protein. D genes are given only for firm matches.

>TRBJ2-7|-|TRBV12-3/TRBV12-4
ASSLLRGSEQY
>TRBJ2-5|TRBD2|TRBV7-9
ASSPGLAGNQETQY
>TRBJ2-5|-|TRBV5-1
ASSSVARETQY
>TRBJ1-2|-|TRBV29-1
SVGGVDYGYT
>TRBJ2-1|TRBD1|TRBV18
ASSRDRTYRDYNEQF
>TRBJ2-1|TRBD1|TRBV12-3/TRBV12-4
ASKAQGAGSNEQF
>TRBJ1-2|-|TRBV4-1
ASSLFRRDRLGGYT
>TRBJ2-1|-|TRBV7-8
ASSLETEYNEQF
>TRBJ1-1|-|TRBV2
ASSDPGTNTEAF
>TRBJ2-7|-|TRBV12-3/TRBV12-4
ASSQDQGHNEQY
>TRBJ1-6|TRBD1|TRBV6-2/TRBV6-3
ASSSGIRGRVLH
>TRBJ1-6|-|TRBV19
ASSISFAGRGDSPLH
>TRBJ2-7|-|TRBV6-6
ASSYFGGPYEQY
>TRBJ2-2|-|TRBV5-6
ASSLFAAGSWRTNTGELF
>TRBJ1-5|-|TRBV12-3/TRBV12-4
ASRLSGSGNQPQH
>TRBJ2-3|-|TRBV12-3/TRBV12-4
ASSLRLSTDTQY
>TRBJ2-7|TRBD1|TRBV29-1
SVSGTGIYEQY
>TRBJ2-7|-|TRBV6-5
ASSYFPETYEQY
>TRBJ2-5|-|TRBV24-1
ATSEPGSEETQY
>TRBJ1-2|-|TRBV27
ASSSRGASNYGYT
>TRBJ2-7|TRBD2|TRBV11-2
ASSLPSGTYEQY
>TRBJ2-6|-|TRBV19
ASMHYGSSGANVLT
>TRBJ2-1|TRBD2|TRBV9
ASSVGLAGKWDEQF
>TRBJ2-7|-|TRBV27
ASSVGQGHHEQY
>TRBJ2-3|TRBD1|TRBV24-1
ATSDLPGQGFRTDTQY
>TRBJ1-6|-|TRBV10-3
AISESGQGNSPLH
>TRBJ1-2|-|TRBV12-3/TRBV12-4
ASSLPGRIKRGGYT
>TRBJ1-5|TRBD1|TRBV30
AWSGQGKGNQPQH
>TRBJ2-7|TRBD1|TRBV5-1
ASSPGTAKSYEQY
>TRBJ1-3|-|TRBV7-9
ASSLALRDTIY
>TRBJ2-1|TRBD2|TRBV6-5
ASSSLGLAASSYNEQF
>TRBJ2-7|TRBD1|TRBV4-1
ASSQGVTGTDLSYEQY
>TRBJ2-7|-|TRBV19
ASRETGTSYEQY
>TRBJ1-2|TRBD1|TRBV19
ASSIGRTGINYGYT
>TRBJ2-7|-|TRBV5-6
ASSFAGRPYEQY
>TRBJ1-5|-|TRBV6-6
ASIPDPSNQPQH
>TRBJ2-1|TRBD2|TRBV5-1
ASSPALGLAGLYEQF
>TRBJ2-2|-|TRBV10-2
ASRDGVDTGELF
>TRBJ2-1|-|TRBV12-3/TRBV12-4
ASSSLIVHEQF
>TRBJ2-3|TRBD2|TRBV6-5
ASRASGGDTQY
>TRBJ1-2|-|TRBV7-9
ASSLMPLKGNYGYT
>TRBJ1-5|-|TRBV20-1
SARSPRAGNQPQH
>TRBJ1-2|-|TRBV3-1
ASSQDRGSYT
>TRBJ2-7|-|TRBV2
AGTRASAGYEQY
>TRBJ2-7|TRBD1|TRBV9
ASSAWDSPYEQY